Below, 26 T cell receptor beta chains from the same sample are listed, as sequenced in a study of T cells in Graves' hyperthyroidism and ophthalmopathy. RNA transcripts gave rise to amplified TCR beta CDR3 regions. First-round RT-PCR targeting the TCR CDR3 was performed with the HTBI primer set. TCRdb fed the multiplex PCR reads into MiXCR, producing one record per CDR3 protein. Of approximately 520,000 distinct CDR3 sequences in the sample, more than 20% are singletons; the top ten hold less than 30%. The sample comprised blood. These receptors originate from a man aged 18-30 years with Graves' hyperthyroidism.

This clonotype was found many times. The chain recombines TRBV30 with TRBJ1-3; the D is unclear. V was pared by 4 bases and J by 4 bases, with 8 bases between. Looked up from germline, CDR1 is GTSNPN and CDR2 is SVGIG (reference sequence). The CDR3 runs 12 residues. In DNA form, the CDR3 reads TGTGCCTGGACCTCCGTCGGAAACACCATATATTTT. It translates to CAWTSVGNTIYF.

This clonotype came up many times. The chain has TRBV28 and TRBJ2-2, with 11 nucleotides matching TRBD1. The CDR3 totals 16 residues. Germline lookup yields CDR1 MDHEN and CDR2 SYDVKM. V trimming: 4 bases; J trimming: 0 bases; junction bases outside the gene matches: 1. The CDR3 coding sequence is TGTGCCAGCAGTTCGGGACAGGGGGCGAACACCGGGGAGCTGTTTTTT. As protein: CASSSGQGANTGELFF.

This sequence joins TRBV20-1 and TRBJ2-7, with D perhaps TRBD2 (5 bases). The length of the CDR3 is 15 residues. Germline V gene data show CDR1 as DFQATT and CDR2 as SNEGSKA (reference sequence). The V and J ends lost 6 bases and 0 bases respectively, with 18 bases between them. In nucleotides, the CDR3 is TGCAGTGCCCTTAACCGAGGGAGCTCCTCCTACGAGCAGTACTTC. Its translation is CSALNRGSSSYEQYF.

This clonotype has more than one count but fewer than ten. The CDR3 protein is CATAPGTGGTETQYF. The CDR3 coding sequence is TGTGCCACCGCCCCCGGGACAGGGGGCACAGAGACCCAGTACTTC. V and J are TRBV5-4 and TRBJ2-5; 12 bases line up with TRBD1. The V and J ends lost 9 bases and 4 bases, in that order; junction bases with no gene match: 10. CDR1 and CDR2 from the germline V gene are SGHNT and YYREEE (reference sequence). The CDR3 spans 15 residues.

In its sample, this clonotype was seen a few times. The genes are TRBV6-2 or TRBV6-3 and TRBJ1-2; tentative D call: TRBD1 (6 bases). Trimming pared 2 bases from V and 7 bases from J, leaving 11 bases between. The CDR3 is 13 amino acids. Germline CDR1 and CDR2: MNHEY and SVGEGT. In DNA form, the CDR3 reads TGTGCCAGCAGTTACACAGGGCAACGTGGCTACACCTTC. This codes for CASSYTGQRGYTF.

As regards this clonotype: The junction and the germline gene differ at one end; a read error may be behind it. The genes are TRBV3-1 and TRBJ1-2; tentative D call: TRBD1 (5 bases). CDR1 is LGHDT and CDR2 is YNNKEL in the germline V gene (reference sequence). This CDR3 comprises 14 residues. Here the CDR3 DNA reads TGTGCCAACAGCTACCGGACAAGGAACTATGGCTACACCTTC. This gives the protein CANSYRTRNYGYTF.

The gene calls are TRBV5-1 and TRBJ1-1; 8 nucleotides agree with TRBD1. Germline trimming cut 0 bases from V and 5 bases from J; bases unmatched to any gene: 6. Germline V gene sequence: CDR1 SGHRS, CDR2 YFSETQ. This CDR3 has 15 residues. DNA of the CDR3: TGCGCCAGCAGCTTGGAAGCAGGGGGCAAAACTGAAGCTTTCTTT. This encodes CASSLEAGGKTEAFF.

Ten or more counts support this clonotype. This rearrangement joins TRBV7-8 to TRBJ2-6; no definite D call. Trimming took off 2 bases at V and 0 bases at J, with 5 bases between the two ends. CDR3 size: 15 residues. The germline CDR1 and CDR2 sequences are SGHVS and FQNEAQ. The chain's CDR3 is CASSLRSSGANVLTF. Here the CDR3 DNA reads TGTGCCAGCAGCTTAAGGAGCTCTGGGGCCAACGTCCTGACTTTC.

This clonotype was recorded once. The chain is built from TRBV12-3 or TRBV12-4 and TRBJ2-7; perhaps TRBD2 as D (7 bases). This CDR3 has 14 residues. Trimming stripped 9 bases from V and 5 bases from J, with 20 bases between. The CDR3 sequence: CASTTRRGLDEQYF. CDR3 coding DNA: TGTGCCAGTACAACACGGCGGGGGCTGGACGAGCAGTACTTC.

CDR3 bases: TGTGCCAGCTCACCAGTAAGGGCCGAGACCCAGTACTTC. Residues: CASSPVRAETQYF. The V call is TRBV18, the J call TRBJ2-5; D is ambiguous. V lost 2 bases to trimming and J lost 5 bases, with 9 bases between them. CDR3 length: 13 residues. In germline, CDR1 is KGHSH, CDR2 LQKENI.

V and J are TRBV7-2 and TRBJ2-2, with 12 positions matching TRBD1. With 5 bases clipped from V and 7 bases from J, the junction kept 8 bases outside the gene matches. CDR1 is SGHTA, CDR2 FQGNSA, per germline. The CDR3 has 16 residues. CDR3 residues: CASSHGTGGAGGELFF. In nucleotides, the CDR3 is TGTGCCAGCAGCCACGGGACAGGGGGCGCGGGCGGGGAGCTGTTTTTT. Combining the CDR3 with reference TRBV7-2 and TRBJ2-2 gives the whole variable domain GAGVSQSPSNKVTEKGKDVELRCDPISGHTALYWYRQSLGQGLEFLIYFQGNSAPDKSGLPSDRFSAERTGGSVSTLTIQRTQQEDSAVYLCASSHGTGGAGGELFFGEGSRLTVL.

This clonotype is labeled medium-sized. This chain joins TRBV6-2 or TRBV6-3 and TRBJ1-5; D remains unclear. Germline V lookup: CDR1 MNHEY, CDR2 SVGEGT. The V end was cut by 4 bases, the J end by 4 bases, with 14 bases between. The CDR3 loop spans 15 amino acids. CDR3 residues: CASSSRPGENQPQHF. The DNA of the CDR3 is TGTGCCAGCAGTTCCCGTCCCGGGGAAAATCAGCCCCAGCATTTT.

The chain combines TRBV5-1 with TRBJ2-7; 8 bases fit TRBD1. Germline values: CDR1 SGHRS, CDR2 YFSETQ. The CDR3 has 15 residues. The J segment lost 6 bases and the V segment lost 8 bases, leaving 16 bases of the junction unmatched. In DNA form, the CDR3 reads TGCGCCAGTTCGCCGATTCAGACAGGGGTCGGCGAGCAGTACTTC. Its protein is CASSPIQTGVGEQYF.

V gene TRBV27 combines with J gene TRBJ1-1, with 8 positions matching TRBD1. Germline lookup yields CDR1 MNHEY and CDR2 SMNVEV (reference sequence). This CDR3 region has 13 residues. J gave up 8 bases and V 5 bases, and 7 bases lay outside the gene matches. The CDR3 loop reads CASSIQGGPEAFF. CDR3 coding DNA: TGTGCCAGCAGTATACAGGGGGGCCCAGAAGCTTTCTTT.

This clonotype was counted a few times. This chain links TRBV14 with TRBJ2-5; D is uncertain. The CDR3 sequence is 12 residues long. V was cut by 3 bases and J by 5 bases, with 7 bases left in between. The germline V gene has CDR1 SGHDN and CDR2 FVKESK. CDR3 nucleotides: TGTGCCAGCAGCCAGGTGATGGAGACCCAGTACTTC. This encodes CASSQVMETQYF.

In this sample, this clonotype turned up a few times. The chain couples TRBV6-2 or TRBV6-3 to TRBJ2-7; D possibly corresponds to TRBD1 (6 bases). V was shortened by 4 bases and J by 2 bases, with 12 bases between the two germline ends. CDR1 MNHEY and CDR2 SVGEGT come from the germline V gene. CDR3 size: 14 residues. The CDR3 region is CASSSTWDTYEQYF. The DNA of the CDR3 is TGTGCCAGCAGTTCCACTTGGGACACCTACGAGCAGTACTTC.

The chain joins TRBV15 to TRBJ1-1, with TRBD1 matching over 7 bases. Per germline, CDR1 LNHNV and CDR2 YYDKDF (reference sequence). Germline trimming cut 4 bases from V and 5 bases from J; bases unmatched to any gene: 4. This CDR3 region has 13 residues. The CDR3 nucleotides are TGTGCCACCAGCACCAGGGGGAGAACTGAAGCTTTCTTT. Amino acid sequence: CATSTRGRTEAFF.

This clonotype was counted many times. The V call is TRBV6-1, the J call TRBJ1-2, with unresolved D. The CDR3 is made up of 17 amino acids. Germline CDR1 reads MNHNS; CDR2 reads SASEGT. V was cut by 2 bases and J by 3 bases, with 19 bases left in between. CDR3 amino acids: CASSEPPRRRYDYGYTF. In DNA, the CDR3 is TGTGCCAGCAGTGAACCCCCTCGGAGGCGCTATGACTATGGCTACACCTTC.

This clonotype was counted at least ten times. The rearrangement links TRBV6-2 or TRBV6-3 to TRBJ2-5; a weak D match, TRBD2 (5 bases). Germline V CDR1 and CDR2: MNHEY, SVGEGT. V was shortened by 2 bases and J by 2 bases, with 15 bases between the two germline ends. The CDR3 consists of 16 residues. CDR3 sequence (DNA): TGTGCCAGCAGTTACCGTGGGAGCCTCATTCAAGAGACCCAGTACTTC. This codes for CASSYRGSLIQETQYF.

This clonotype has only one observation. A much larger clone sits a single nucleotide away, making a read error possible. CDR3 amino acids: CASSQAVGHVNTEAFF. In nucleotides, the CDR3 is TGTGCCAGCAGCCAGGCCGTGGGTCACGTGAACACTGAAGCTTTCTTT. The chain employs TRBV14 and TRBJ1-1; D is undetermined. CDR3 size: 16 residues. The germline V gene encodes CDR1 SGHDN and CDR2 FVKESK. Trimming took 3 bases from V and 0 from J, leaving 14 bases between them.

This clonotype was seen at least ten times. A much larger clone lies a single base off, so this may be a read error. This sequence joins TRBV25-1 and TRBJ2-7; D is possibly TRBD1 (5 bases). The V end was cut by 4 bases, the J end by 0 bases, with 7 bases between. Germline CDR1 reads MGHDK; CDR2 reads SYGVNS. The CDR3 runs 13 residues. DNA for the CDR3: TGTGCCAGCAGTGCCGACAGCTCCTACGAGCAGTACTTC. Amino acid sequence: CASSADSSYEQYF.

The chain links TRBV6-1 to TRBJ2-1; perhaps TRBD1 as D (5 bases). CDR1 is MNHNS, CDR2 SASEGT, per germline. Between the trimmed V and J ends, which lost 6 bases and 8 bases, there was a span of 14 bases. The CDR3 runs to 13 residues. The CDR3 DNA reads TGTGCCAGCAGGGACACCTTTGTCGATGAGCAGTTCTTC. This gives the protein CASRDTFVDEQFF.

The V call is TRBV6-1, the J call TRBJ1-1, with 9 bases that match TRBD1. Germline CDR1 reads MNHNS; CDR2 reads SASEGT. The ends lost 3 bases at V and 0 bases at J; junction bases unmatched: 2. The CDR3 is made up of 15 amino acids. The CDR3 sequence: CASSERTGVNTEAFF. The DNA of the CDR3 is TGTGCCAGCAGTGAGCGGACAGGGGTGAACACTGAAGCTTTCTTT.

In this sample, this clonotype turned up many times. The chain couples TRBV7-9 to TRBJ2-7, with D possibly being TRBD1 (6 bases). With 2 bases removed from V and 1 base from J, the gap between germline ends came to 9 bases. The length of the CDR3 is 14 residues. Germline V gene data show CDR1 as SEHNR and CDR2 as FQNEAQ (reference sequence). This CDR3 is CASSLQDRSYEQYF. The CDR3, as DNA: TGTGCCAGCAGCTTACAGGACAGATCCTACGAGCAGTACTTC.

V usage is TRBV20-1 and J usage is TRBJ2-5; D is possibly TRBD2 (5 bases). The CDR3 runs to 11 residues. Per the germline V gene, CDR1 is DFQATT and CDR2 is SNEGSKA (reference sequence). CDR3 coding DNA: TGCAGCGTAGCGTATCAAGAGACCCAGTACTTC. The encoded protein is CSVAYQETQYF.

This clonotype was detected many times. The V gene is TRBV6-4, the J gene TRBJ1-1, with 12 bases fitting TRBD1. The CDR3 length is 17 residues. In germline, CDR1 is MRHNA, CDR2 SNTAGT. Trimming at V came to 5 bases and at J to 4 bases, leaving 11 bases not matched to a gene. The CDR3 coding sequence is TGTGCCAGCAGTCAGGGACAGGGGGCTTTGAGGATCACTGAAGCTTTCTTT. Its translation is CASSQGQGALRITEAFF.